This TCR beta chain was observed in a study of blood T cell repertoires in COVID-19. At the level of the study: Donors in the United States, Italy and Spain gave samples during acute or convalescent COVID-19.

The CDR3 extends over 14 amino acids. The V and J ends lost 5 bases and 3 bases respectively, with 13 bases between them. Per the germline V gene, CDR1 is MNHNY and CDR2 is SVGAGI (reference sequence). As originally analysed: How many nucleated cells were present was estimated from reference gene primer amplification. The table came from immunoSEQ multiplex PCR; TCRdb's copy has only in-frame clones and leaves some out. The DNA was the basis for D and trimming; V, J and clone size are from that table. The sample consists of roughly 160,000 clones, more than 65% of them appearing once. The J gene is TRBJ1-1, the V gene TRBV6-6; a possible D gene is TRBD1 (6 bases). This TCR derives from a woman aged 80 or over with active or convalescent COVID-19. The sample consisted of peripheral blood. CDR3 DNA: TGTGCCAGCAGTCCCGTGGGGGCAGACACTGAAGCTTTCTTT. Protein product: CASSPVGADTEAFF.